This T cell receptor (beta chain) was sequenced during a study of spatial heterogeneity in lung cancer. The CDR3 is made up of 14 amino acids. CDR1 and CDR2 (germline): KGHDR, SFDVKD. V dropped 5 bases and J dropped 4; count of bases not matched to a gene: 2. Sample time point: sample taken at primary tumor resection. Whole RNA, which was extracted from tumor, nontumor lung tissue or frozen PBMC, was sequenced without any cell sorting. One entry per CDR3 protein results from TCRdb running MiXCR on the 5' RACE reads. The table has 4,500 to 5,500 distinct CDR3 sequences, around 17% seen once. By its share, this clonotype is medium-sized. This beta chain is an unintended read in a library built for alpha chains; its size means little.

The sequences come from normal lung tissue next to the tumor, collected at surgery. The clonotype was recovered from a male donor with early-stage non-small cell lung cancer. The V and J genes are TRBV24-1 and TRBJ2-1, with 9 bases that match TRBD1. Here the CDR3 DNA reads TGTGCCACCAGTGTGGACAGGGGTTACAATGAGCAGTTCTTC. It is translated as CATSVDRGYNEQFF.